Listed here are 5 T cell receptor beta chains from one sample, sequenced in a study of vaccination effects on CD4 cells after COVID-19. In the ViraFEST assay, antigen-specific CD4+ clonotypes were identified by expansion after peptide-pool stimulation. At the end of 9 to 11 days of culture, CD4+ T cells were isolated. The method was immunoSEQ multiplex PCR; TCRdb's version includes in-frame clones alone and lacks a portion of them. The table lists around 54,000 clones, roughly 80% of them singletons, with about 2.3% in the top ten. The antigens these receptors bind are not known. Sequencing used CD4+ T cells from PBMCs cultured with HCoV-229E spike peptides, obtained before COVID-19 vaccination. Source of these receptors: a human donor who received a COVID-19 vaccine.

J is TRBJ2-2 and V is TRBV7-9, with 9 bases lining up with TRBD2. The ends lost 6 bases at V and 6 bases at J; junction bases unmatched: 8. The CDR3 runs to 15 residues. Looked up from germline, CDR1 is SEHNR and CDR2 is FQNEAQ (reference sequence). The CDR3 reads CASRDYSGGSGELFF. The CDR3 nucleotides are TGTGCCAGCAGAGATTACAGCGGGGGGTCCGGGGAGCTGTTTTTT.

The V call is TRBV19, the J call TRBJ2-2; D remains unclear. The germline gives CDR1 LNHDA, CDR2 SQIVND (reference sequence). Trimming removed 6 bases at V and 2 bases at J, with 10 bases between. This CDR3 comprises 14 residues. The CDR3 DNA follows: TGTGCCAGTAGGGTCCCAGCCAACACCGGGGAGCTGTTTTTT. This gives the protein CASRVPANTGELFF.

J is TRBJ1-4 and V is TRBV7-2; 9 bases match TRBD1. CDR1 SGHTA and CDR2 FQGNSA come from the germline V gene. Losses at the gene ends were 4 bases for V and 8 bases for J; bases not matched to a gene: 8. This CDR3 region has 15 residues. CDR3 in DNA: TGTGCCAGCAGCTCTCCGGACAGGGGTCACGAAAAACTGTTTTTT. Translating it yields CASSSPDRGHEKLFF. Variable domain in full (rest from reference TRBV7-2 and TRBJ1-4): GAGVSQSPSNKVTEKGKDVELRCDPISGHTALYWYRQSLGQGLEFLIYFQGNSAPDKSGLPSDRFSAERTGGSVSTLTIQRTQQEDSAVYLCASSSPDRGHEKLFFGSGTQLSVL.

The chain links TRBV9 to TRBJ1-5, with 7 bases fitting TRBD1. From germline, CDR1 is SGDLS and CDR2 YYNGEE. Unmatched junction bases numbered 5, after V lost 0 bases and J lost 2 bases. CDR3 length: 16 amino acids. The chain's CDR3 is CASSVGTGDRNQPQHF. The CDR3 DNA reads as TGTGCCAGCAGCGTAGGAACAGGGGATCGCAATCAGCCCCAGCATTTT. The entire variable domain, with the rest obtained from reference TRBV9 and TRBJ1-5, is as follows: DSGVTQTPKHLITATGQRVTLRCSPRSGDLSVYWYQQSLDQGLQFLIQYYNGEERAKGNILERFSAQQFPDLHSELNLSSLELGDSALYFCASSVGTGDRNQPQHFGDGTRLSIL.

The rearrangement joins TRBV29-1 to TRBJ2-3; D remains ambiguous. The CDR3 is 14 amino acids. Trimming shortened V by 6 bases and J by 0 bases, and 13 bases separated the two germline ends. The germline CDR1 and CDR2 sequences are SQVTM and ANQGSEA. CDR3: CSVEWGPSTDTQYF. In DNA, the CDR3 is TGCAGCGTGGAGTGGGGTCCCAGCACAGATACGCAGTATTTT.